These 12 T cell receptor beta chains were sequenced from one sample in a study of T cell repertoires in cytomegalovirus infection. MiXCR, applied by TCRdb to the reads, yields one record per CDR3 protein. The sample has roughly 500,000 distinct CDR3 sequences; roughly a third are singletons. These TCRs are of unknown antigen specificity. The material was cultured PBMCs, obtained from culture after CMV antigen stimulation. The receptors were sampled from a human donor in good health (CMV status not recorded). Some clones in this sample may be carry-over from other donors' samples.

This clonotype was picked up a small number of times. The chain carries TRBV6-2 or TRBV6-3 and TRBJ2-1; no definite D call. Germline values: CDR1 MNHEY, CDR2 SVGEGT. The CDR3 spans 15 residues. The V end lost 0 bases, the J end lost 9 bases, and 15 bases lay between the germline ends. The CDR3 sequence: CASSYSSGQGAEQFF. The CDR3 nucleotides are TGTGCCAGCAGTTACTCTAGTGGGCAAGGAGCTGAGCAGTTCTTC.

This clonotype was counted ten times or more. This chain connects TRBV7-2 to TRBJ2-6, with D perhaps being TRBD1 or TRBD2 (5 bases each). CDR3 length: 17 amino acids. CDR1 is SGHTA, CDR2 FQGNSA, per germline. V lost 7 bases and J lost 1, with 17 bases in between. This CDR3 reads CASTPGPTLSGANVLTF. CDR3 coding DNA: TGTGCCAGCACCCCGGGGCCGACCCTTTCTGGGGCCAACGTCCTGACTTTC.

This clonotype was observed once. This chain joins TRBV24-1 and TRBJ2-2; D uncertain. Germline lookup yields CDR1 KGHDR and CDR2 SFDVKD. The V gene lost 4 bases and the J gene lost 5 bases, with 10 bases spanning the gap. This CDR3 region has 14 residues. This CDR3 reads CATSDTGWTGELFF. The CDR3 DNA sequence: TGTGCCACCAGTGACACCGGATGGACCGGGGAGCTGTTTTTT.

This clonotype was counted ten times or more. CDR3 sequence: CASSPMGSSLETQYF. DNA for the CDR3: TGTGCCAGCAGCCCTATGGGAAGCTCTCTGGAGACCCAGTACTTC. J is TRBJ2-5 and V is TRBV7-2; D is uncertain. The CDR3 extends over 15 amino acids. Trimming removed 5 bases at V and 5 bases at J, with 18 bases between. Germline CDR1 reads SGHTA; CDR2 reads FQGNSA.

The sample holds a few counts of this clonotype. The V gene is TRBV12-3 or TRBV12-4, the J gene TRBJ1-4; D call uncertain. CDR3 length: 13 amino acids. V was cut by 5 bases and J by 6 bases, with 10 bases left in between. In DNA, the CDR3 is TGTGCCAGCAGTCGGGTTTCAGATGAAAAACTGTTTTTT. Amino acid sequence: CASSRVSDEKLFF.

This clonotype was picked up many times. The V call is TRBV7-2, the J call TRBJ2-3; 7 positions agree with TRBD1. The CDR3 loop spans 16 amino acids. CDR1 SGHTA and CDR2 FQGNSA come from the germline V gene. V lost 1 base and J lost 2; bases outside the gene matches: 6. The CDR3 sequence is CASSLGGRGNTDTQYF. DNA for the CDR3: TGTGCCAGCAGCTTAGGCGGCAGGGGGAACACAGATACGCAGTATTTT.

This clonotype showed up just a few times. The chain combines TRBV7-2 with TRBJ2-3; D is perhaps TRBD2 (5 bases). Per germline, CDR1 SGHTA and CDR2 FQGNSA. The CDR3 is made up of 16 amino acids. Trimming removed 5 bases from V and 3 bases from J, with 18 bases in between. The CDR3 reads CASSPRPAGATDTQYF. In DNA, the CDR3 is TGTGCCAGCAGCCCCCGTCCCGCGGGCGCAACAGATACGCAGTATTTT. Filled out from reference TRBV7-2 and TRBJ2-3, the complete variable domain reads GAGVSQSPSNKVTEKGKDVELRCDPISGHTALYWYRQSLGQGLEFLIYFQGNSAPDKSGLPSDRFSAERTGGSVSTLTIQRTQQEDSAVYLCASSPRPAGATDTQYFGPGTRLTVL.

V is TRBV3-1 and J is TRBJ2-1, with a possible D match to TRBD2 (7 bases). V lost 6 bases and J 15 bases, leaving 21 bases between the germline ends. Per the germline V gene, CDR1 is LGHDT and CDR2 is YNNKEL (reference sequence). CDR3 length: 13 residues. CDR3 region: CASSQGFGGALFF. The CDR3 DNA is TGTGCCAGCAGTCAGGGTTTTGGGGGGGCCCTGTTCTTC.

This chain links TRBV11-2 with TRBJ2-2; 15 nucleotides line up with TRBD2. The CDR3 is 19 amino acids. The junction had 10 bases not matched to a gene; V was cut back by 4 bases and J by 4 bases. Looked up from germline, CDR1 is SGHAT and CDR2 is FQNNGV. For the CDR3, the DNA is TGTGCCAGCAGCTCAGACTCCGGGACTAGCGGGGGGTCCACCGGGGAGCTGTTTTTT. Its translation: CASSSDSGTSGGSTGELFF.

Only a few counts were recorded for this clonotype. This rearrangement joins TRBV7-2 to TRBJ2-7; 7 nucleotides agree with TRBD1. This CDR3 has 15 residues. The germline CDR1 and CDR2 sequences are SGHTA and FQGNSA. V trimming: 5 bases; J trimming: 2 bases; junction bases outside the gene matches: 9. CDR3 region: CASSPVDREPYEQYF. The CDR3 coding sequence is TGTGCCAGCAGCCCCGTTGACAGGGAACCCTACGAGCAGTACTTC.

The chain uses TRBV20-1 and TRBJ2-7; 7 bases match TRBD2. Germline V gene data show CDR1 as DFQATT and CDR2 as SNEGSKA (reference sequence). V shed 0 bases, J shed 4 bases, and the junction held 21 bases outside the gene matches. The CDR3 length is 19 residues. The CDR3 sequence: CSARDLIRASGIGEYEQYF. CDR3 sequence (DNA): TGCAGTGCTAGAGATCTGATACGCGCGAGCGGGATAGGGGAATACGAGCAGTACTTC.

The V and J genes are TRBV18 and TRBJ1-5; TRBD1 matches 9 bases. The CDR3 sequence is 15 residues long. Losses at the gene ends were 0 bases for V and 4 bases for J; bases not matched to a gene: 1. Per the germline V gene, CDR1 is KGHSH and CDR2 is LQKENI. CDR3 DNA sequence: TGTGCCAGCTCACCACCCGGACAGGGGAATCAGCCCCAGCATTTT. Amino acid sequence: CASSPPGQGNQPQHF.